Shown below are 14 T cell receptor beta chains from a single sample sequenced in a study of Ad26.COV2.S vaccination and SARS-CoV-2 variants. Data came from immunoSEQ multiplex PCR; TCRdb stores just in-frame clones and leaves some out. The sample includes almost 400,000 clones, about 89% seen only once; the top ten take about 2%. Regarding treatment: around 19 received Ad26.COV2.S at low or high dose, single or two shots; roughly five received placebo; per-sample allocation not given. Following the first vaccine or placebo injection, samples were taken on day 63. Source: peripheral blood, taken in a trial of Ad26.COV2.S vaccine versus placebo. Every receptor here comes from a person between 18 and 65 years old who received the Ad26.COV2.S COVID-19 vaccine or a placebo.

The chain employs TRBV7-9 and TRBJ2-1; D not resolved. Trimming removed 3 bases at V and 2 bases at J, with 5 bases between. The CDR3 consists of 13 residues. Germline V gene lookup returns CDR1 SEHNR and CDR2 FQNEAQ (reference sequence). The CDR3 protein is CASSFLAYNEQFF. The CDR3, as DNA: TGTGCCAGCAGCTTCTTGGCCTACAATGAGCAGTTCTTC.

The CDR3 is CASSQEGTGGYEQYF. The DNA for the CDR3 is TGTGCCAGCAGCCAAGAAGGGACAGGGGGGTACGAGCAGTACTTC. The chain uses TRBV3-1 (or the pseudogene TRBV3-2) and TRBJ2-7, with 11 bases matching TRBD1. The CDR3 is 15 amino acids. The junction had 2 bases not matched to a gene; V was cut back by 0 bases and J by 4 bases. CDR1 is LGHDT, CDR2 YNNKEL, per germline (reference sequence).

J is TRBJ1-2 and V is TRBV10-3; 10 bases map to TRBD1. The junction had 6 bases not matched to a gene; V was cut back by 6 bases and J by 8 bases. This CDR3 spans 13 amino acids. Germline CDR1 reads ENHRY; CDR2 reads SYGVKD. CDR3 in amino acids: CAISTGTGVGYTF. The CDR3 DNA follows: TGTGCCATCAGCACCGGGACAGGGGTCGGCTACACCTTC.

The rearrangement joins TRBV28 to TRBJ2-7, with TRBD2 as a possible D gene (5 bases). The CDR3 is 15 amino acids. With 5 bases removed from V and 5 bases from J, the gap between germline ends came to 19 bases. The germline V gene has CDR1 MDHEN and CDR2 SYDVKM. The CDR3 DNA sequence: TGTGCCAGCAGTCCCCTCGGAGAGGGCGGGCACGAGCAGTACTTC. Its translation: CASSPLGEGGHEQYF.

J is TRBJ2-1 and V is TRBV29-1; no clear D gene. V was cut by 7 bases and J by 3 bases, with 22 bases left in between. Per the germline V gene, CDR1 is SQVTM and CDR2 is ANQGSEA. The CDR3 length is 16 residues. CDR3 protein: CSAETTTESVYNEQFF. The CDR3 nucleotides are TGCAGCGCCGAGACAACTACGGAGAGCGTCTACAATGAGCAGTTCTTC.

This sequence joins TRBV5-4 and TRBJ2-5; 8 bases agree with TRBD1. This CDR3 has 14 residues. V shed 4 bases and J 3 bases; nucleotides not matched to a gene: 5. Germline lookup yields CDR1 SGHNT and CDR2 YYREEE (reference sequence). The CDR3 is CASSPGQGKETQYF. The CDR3 nucleotides read TGTGCCAGCAGCCCCGGACAGGGAAAAGAGACCCAGTACTTC.

This sequence joins TRBV6-5 and TRBJ2-7, with D unresolved. Germline CDR1 and CDR2: MNHEY and SVGAGI. V was shortened by 6 bases and J by 4 bases, with 16 bases between the two germline ends. CDR3 length: 14 amino acids. CDR3 in amino acids: CASSGYEKVYEQYF. For the CDR3, the DNA is TGTGCCAGCAGCGGTTATGAAAAGGTTTACGAGCAGTACTTC.

The genes are TRBV5-4 and TRBJ2-5, with D possibly being TRBD2 (6 bases). Between the trimmed V and J ends, which lost 0 bases and 2 bases, there was a span of 8 bases. The CDR3 is made up of 14 amino acids. CDR1 is SGHNT and CDR2 is YYREEE in the germline V gene (reference sequence). CDR3 sequence reads: CASSLEGTQETQYF. The CDR3 DNA sequence: TGTGCCAGCAGCTTGGAAGGGACTCAAGAGACCCAGTACTTC.

This chain links TRBV19 with TRBJ1-5; 10 bases are a match to TRBD1. Germline V CDR1 and CDR2: LNHDA, SQIVND (reference sequence). Germline trimming cut 5 bases from V and 1 base from J; bases unmatched to any gene: 8. The CDR3 totals 17 residues. In nucleotides, the CDR3 is TGTGCCAGTAGTTTTCGACAGGGGGCTAAAAGCAATCAGCCCCAGCATTTT. Translating gives CASSFRQGAKSNQPQHF.

The chain links TRBV10-1 to TRBJ2-1; no reliable D call. The germline CDR1 and CDR2 sequences are WNHNN and SYGVQD (reference sequence). The CDR3 covers 15 residues. Trimming removed 4 bases from V and 0 bases from J, with 10 bases in between. The CDR3 sequence is CASSVRSCSYNEQFF. The CDR3, as DNA: TGCGCCAGCAGTGTAAGGAGCTGCTCCTACAATGAGCAGTTCTTC.

The chain carries TRBV2 and TRBJ2-7; 7 positions match TRBD2. V lost 6 bases and J lost 2; bases outside the gene matches: 4. CDR3 length equals 13 residues. Germline V gene lookup returns CDR1 SNHLY and CDR2 FYNNEI. CDR3 protein: CASSGGSTYEQYF. The CDR3 DNA follows: TGTGCCAGCAGCGGCGGGAGCACCTACGAGCAGTACTTC.

The chain couples TRBV7-9 to TRBJ2-1, with D hard to call. The V end was cut by 4 bases, the J end by 5 bases, with 9 bases between. CDR3 length equals 13 residues. Per germline, CDR1 SEHNR and CDR2 FQNEAQ (reference sequence). The CDR3 loop reads CASSSGRHNEQFF. In DNA, the CDR3 is TGTGCCAGCAGCTCCGGACGCCACAATGAGCAGTTCTTC.

The V and J genes are TRBV3-1 (or the pseudogene TRBV3-2) and TRBJ2-7; D is undetermined. CDR1 and CDR2 from the germline V gene are LGHDT and YNNKEL (reference sequence). V lost 0 bases and J 3 bases, leaving 15 bases between the germline ends. The CDR3 contains 16 residues. The CDR3 is CASSQEWGRKGYEQYF. The DNA of the CDR3 is TGTGCCAGCAGCCAAGAATGGGGAAGAAAAGGCTACGAGCAGTACTTC.

The chain links TRBV5-6 to TRBJ1-4; no clear D. The germline V gene encodes CDR1 SGHDT and CDR2 YYEEEE. The CDR3 runs 17 residues. Between the trimmed V and J ends, which lost 6 bases and 0 bases, there was a span of 18 bases. The CDR3 region is CASTSLLLGSTNEKLFF. The CDR3, as DNA: TGTGCCAGCACCTCCCTGCTCCTCGGATCAACTAATGAAAAACTGTTTTTT.